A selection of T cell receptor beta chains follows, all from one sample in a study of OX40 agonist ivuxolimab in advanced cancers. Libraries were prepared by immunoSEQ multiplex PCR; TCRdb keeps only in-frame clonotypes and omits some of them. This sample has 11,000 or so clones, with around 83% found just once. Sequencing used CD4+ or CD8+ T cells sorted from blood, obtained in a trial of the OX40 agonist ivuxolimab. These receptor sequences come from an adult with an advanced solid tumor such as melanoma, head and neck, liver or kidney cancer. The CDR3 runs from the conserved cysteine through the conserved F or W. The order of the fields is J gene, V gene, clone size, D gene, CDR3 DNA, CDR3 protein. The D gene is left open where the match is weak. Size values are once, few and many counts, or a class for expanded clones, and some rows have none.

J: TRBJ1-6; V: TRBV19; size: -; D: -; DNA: TGTGCCACCGGACAATTGTCACCCCTCCACTTT; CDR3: CATGQLSPLHF
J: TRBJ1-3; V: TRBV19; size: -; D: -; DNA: TGTGCCAGTAGTCGTGCCACAGAGAGCTCTGGAAACACCATATATTTT; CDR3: CASSRATESSGNTIYF
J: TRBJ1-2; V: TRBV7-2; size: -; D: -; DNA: TGTGCCAGCAGCTTAGCCCCGGGAGGCGATGGCTACACCTTC; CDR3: CASSLAPGGDGYTF
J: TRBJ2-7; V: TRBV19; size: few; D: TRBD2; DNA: TGTGCCAGTAGTATTTGGCTAGCGGGAGAAATTGGCGAGCAGTACTTC; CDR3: CASSIWLAGEIGEQYF
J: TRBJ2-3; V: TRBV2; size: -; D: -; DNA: TGTGCCAGCAGTGAAACGGGAACAGATACGCAGTATTTT; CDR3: CASSETGTDTQYF
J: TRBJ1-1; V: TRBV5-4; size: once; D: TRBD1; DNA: TGTGCCAGCAGCCCGGACAGGGGTGACACTGAAGCTTTCTTT; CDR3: CASSPDRGDTEAFF
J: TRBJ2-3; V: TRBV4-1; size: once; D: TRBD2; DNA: TGCGCCAGCAGCCACCGGGAGGGAGGGGGGACAGATACGCAGTATTTT; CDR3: CASSHREGGGTDTQYF
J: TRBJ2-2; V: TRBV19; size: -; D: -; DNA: TGTGCCAGTAGTTTCCAGGCTGTGGCCGGGGAGCTGTTTTTT; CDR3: CASSFQAVAGELFF
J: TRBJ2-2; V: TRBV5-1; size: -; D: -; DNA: TGCGCCAGCAGCCCCTCGGGCTCGTCTATCACCGGGGAGCTGTTTTTT; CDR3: CASSPSGSSITGELFF
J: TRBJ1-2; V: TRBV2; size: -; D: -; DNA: TGTGCCAGCAGAGGAGAAGGGAACTATGGCTACACCTTC; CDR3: CASRGEGNYGYTF
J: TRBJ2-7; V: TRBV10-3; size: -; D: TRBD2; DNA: TGTGCCATCAGCCTCAACACTAGCGGGGGGGCTTACGAGCAGTACTTC; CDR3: CAISLNTSGGAYEQYF
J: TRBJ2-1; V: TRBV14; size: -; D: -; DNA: TGTGCCAGCAGCCAAGATGAGTCAGGGAAGATTTACAATGAGCAGTTCTTC; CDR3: CASSQDESGKIYNEQFF
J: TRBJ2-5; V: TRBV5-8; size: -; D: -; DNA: TGTGCCAGCAGCTTCAAAGTCAGACGCGAGACCCAGTACTTC; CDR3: CASSFKVRRETQYF
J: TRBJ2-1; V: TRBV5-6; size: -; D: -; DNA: TGTGCCAGCAGCTGGGGTCAGGCTGAGTTCTTC; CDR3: CASSWGQAEFF
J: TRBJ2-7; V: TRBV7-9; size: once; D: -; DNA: TGTGCCAGCAGCTTAGGATCCTACGAGCAGTACTTC; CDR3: CASSLGSYEQYF
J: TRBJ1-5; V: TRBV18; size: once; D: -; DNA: TGTGCCAGCTCACCGGGGGGGGTGACGGAGGGGAATCAGCCCCAGCATTTT; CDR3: CASSPGGVTEGNQPQHF
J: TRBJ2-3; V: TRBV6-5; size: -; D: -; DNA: TGTGCCAGCAGCCCGCTACAGACAGATACGCAGTATTTT; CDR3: CASSPLQTDTQYF
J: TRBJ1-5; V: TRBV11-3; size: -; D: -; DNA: TGTGCCAGCAGCTTAACTTACCCCCTTAGCAATCAGCCCCAGCATTTT; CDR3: CASSLTYPLSNQPQHF
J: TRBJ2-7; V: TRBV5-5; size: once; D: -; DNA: TGTGCCAGCAGTCCCGGTTGGCAAGCCTACGAGCAGTACTTC; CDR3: CASSPGWQAYEQYF
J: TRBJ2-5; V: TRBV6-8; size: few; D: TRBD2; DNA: TGTGCCAGAATACTAGCGGGGACCCAGTACTTC; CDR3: CARILAGTQYF
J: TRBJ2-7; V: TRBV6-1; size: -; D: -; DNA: TGTGCGGGCCGGGAATCCTACGAGCAGTACTTC; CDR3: CAGRESYEQYF
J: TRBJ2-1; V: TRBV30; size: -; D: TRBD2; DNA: TGTGCCGGGGGGACTAGCGGGAGATGGGATGAGCAGTTCTTC; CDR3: CAGGTSGRWDEQFF
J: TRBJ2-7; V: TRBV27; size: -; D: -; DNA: TGTGCCAGCAGTTCCCAGGGATTTACCTACTACGAGCAGTACTTC; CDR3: CASSSQGFTYYEQYF
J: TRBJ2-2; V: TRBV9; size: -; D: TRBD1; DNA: TGTGCCAGCAGCCCGCGGACAGGGAAGAACACCGGGGAGCTGTTTTTT; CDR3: CASSPRTGKNTGELFF
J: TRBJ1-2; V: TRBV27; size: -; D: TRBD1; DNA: TGTGCCAGCAGTCCCGAGGAGACAGGGGTTATGTTCGGTGGCTACACCTTC; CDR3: CASSPEETGVMFGGYTF
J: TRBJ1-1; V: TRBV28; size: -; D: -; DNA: TGTGCCAGCACCAAAGGGGCCTACTTTGAAGCTTTCTTT; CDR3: CASTKGAYFEAFF
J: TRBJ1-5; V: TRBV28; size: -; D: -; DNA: TGTGCCAGCAGTTTTAGGTATAGCAATCAGCCCCAGCATTTT; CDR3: CASSFRYSNQPQHF
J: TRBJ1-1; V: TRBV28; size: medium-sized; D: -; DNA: TGTGCCAGCAGGGGGATTCAGGGAAGTCGAACAACTACTGAAGCTTTCTTT; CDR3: CASRGIQGSRTTTEAFF
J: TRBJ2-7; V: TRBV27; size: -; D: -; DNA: TGTGCCAGCAGTTTAGCTCCTTTGATGGCCTACGAGCAGTACTTC; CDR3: CASSLAPLMAYEQYF
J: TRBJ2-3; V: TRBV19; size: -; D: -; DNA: TGTGCCAGTAGCCGTAGCCTTCCCTCCGTAGATACGCAGTATTTT; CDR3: CASSRSLPSVDTQYF
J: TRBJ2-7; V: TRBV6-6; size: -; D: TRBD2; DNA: TGTGCCAGCAGAGAACTAGCGGGGGGCTCCTACGAGCAGTACTTC; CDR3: CASRELAGGSYEQYF
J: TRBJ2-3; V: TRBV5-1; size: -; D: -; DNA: TGCGCCAGCAGCGAGGACAACCTTTCGTCGGATACGCAGTATTTT; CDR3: CASSEDNLSSDTQYF
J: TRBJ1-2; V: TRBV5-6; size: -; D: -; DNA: TGTGCCAGCAGCCGTCTCTTAGGGGGGAAAGGCTACACCTTC; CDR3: CASSRLLGGKGYTF
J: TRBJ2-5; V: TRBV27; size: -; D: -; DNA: TGTGCCAGCAACGCAGGGACCTCGGGGGAGACCCAGTACTTC; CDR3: CASNAGTSGETQYF
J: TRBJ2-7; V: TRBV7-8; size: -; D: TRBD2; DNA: TGTGCCAGCAGCTGGGAGCGGGGGAACTCCTACGAGCAGTACTTC; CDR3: CASSWERGNSYEQYF
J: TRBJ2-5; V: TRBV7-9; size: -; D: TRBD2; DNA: TGTGCCAGCAGCCCACCGACTAGCGACCAAGAGACCCAGTACTTC; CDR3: CASSPPTSDQETQYF
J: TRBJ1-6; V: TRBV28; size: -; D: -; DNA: TGTGCCAGCAGAACAGGGCTGAGCTCCTATAATTCACCCCTCCACTTT; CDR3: CASRTGLSSYNSPLHF
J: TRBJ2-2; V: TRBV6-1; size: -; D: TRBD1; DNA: TGTGCCAGCAGAGGACAGGGTTCGGGGGAGCTGTTTTTT; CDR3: CASRGQGSGELFF
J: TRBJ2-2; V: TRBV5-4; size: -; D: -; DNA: TGTGCCAGCAGCTTGGGGACAATGAACACCGGGGAGCTGTTTTTT; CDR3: CASSLGTMNTGELFF
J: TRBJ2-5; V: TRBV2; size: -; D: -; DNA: TGTGCCAGCAGTGCGGGACAACAAGAGACCCAGTACTTC; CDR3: CASSAGQQETQYF
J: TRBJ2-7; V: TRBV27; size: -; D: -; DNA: TGTGCCAGCAGTGGGTCGAGGGGAAATGGGGAGCAGTACTTC; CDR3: CASSGSRGNGEQYF
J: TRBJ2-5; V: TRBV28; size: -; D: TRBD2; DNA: TGTGCCAGCGCCCCGGGGGGAACAGAGACCCAGTACTTC; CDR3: CASAPGGTETQYF
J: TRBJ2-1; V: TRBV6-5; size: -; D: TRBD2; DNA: TGTGCCAGCAGTTACCCGACTAGCGGGAGGGGTAATGAGCAGTTCTTC; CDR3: CASSYPTSGRGNEQFF
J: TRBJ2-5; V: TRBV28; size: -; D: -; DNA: TGTGCCAGCAGACCGCACAGGGACCAAGAGACCCAGTACTTC; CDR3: CASRPHRDQETQYF
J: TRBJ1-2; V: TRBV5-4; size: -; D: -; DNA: TGTGCCAGCAGCTCCCTTGAGGTAGGGGGGCCGGGTTATGGCTACACCTTC; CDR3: CASSSLEVGGPGYGYTF
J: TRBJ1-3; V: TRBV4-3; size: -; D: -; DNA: TGCGCCAGCAGCCAAGATACCAAGGCCTTGGCCTCTGGAAACACCATATATTTT; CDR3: CASSQDTKALASGNTIYF
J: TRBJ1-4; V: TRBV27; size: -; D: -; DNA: TGTGCCAGCAGGACTAGGGGGTTCGGTATAGCAACTAATGAAAAACTGTTTTTT; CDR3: CASRTRGFGIATNEKLFF
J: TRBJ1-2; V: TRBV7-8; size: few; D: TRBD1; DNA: TGTGCCAGCAGCGGTACAGGGGGCAAGAACTATGGCTACACCTTC; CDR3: CASSGTGGKNYGYTF
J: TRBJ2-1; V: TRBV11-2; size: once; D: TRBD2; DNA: TGTGCCAGCGGCTCTAGCGGGAGTCACAATGAGCAGTTCTTC; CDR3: CASGSSGSHNEQFF
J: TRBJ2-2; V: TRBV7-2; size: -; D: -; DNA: TGTGCCAGCAGCTTAGAATCGTGGGGTACCGTCCGCACCGGGGAGCTGTTTTTT; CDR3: CASSLESWGTVRTGELFF
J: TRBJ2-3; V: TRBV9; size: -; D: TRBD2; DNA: TGTGCCAGCAGCGTAGTTGGCGGGGGACTAGATACGCAGTATTTT; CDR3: CASSVVGGGLDTQYF
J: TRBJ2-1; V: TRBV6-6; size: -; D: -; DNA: TGTGCCAGCATCATCGGGGATGAGCAGTTCTTC; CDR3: CASIIGDEQFF
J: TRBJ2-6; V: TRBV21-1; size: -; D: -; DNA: TGTGCCAGCTGTCCGGACAGGGGCTCTGGGGCCAACGTCCTGACTTTC; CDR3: CASCPDRGSGANVLTF
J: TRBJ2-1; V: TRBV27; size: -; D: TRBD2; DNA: TGTGCCAGCAGTTTATCTAGCGGGGGGTCAAATGAGCAGTTCTTC; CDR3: CASSLSSGGSNEQFF
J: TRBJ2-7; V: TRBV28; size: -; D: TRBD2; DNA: TGTGCCAGCAGTTCCCCTCAAGGCGGGAGGGGGGACGAGCAGTACTTC; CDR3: CASSSPQGGRGDEQYF
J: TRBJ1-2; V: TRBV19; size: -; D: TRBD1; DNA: TGTGCCAGTAGTGGGGGGACAGAGATCTATGGCTACACCTTC; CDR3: CASSGGTEIYGYTF
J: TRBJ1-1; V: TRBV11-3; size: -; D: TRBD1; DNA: TGTGCCAGCAGCCCGGGACAGACCTTTGGCACTGAAGCTTTCTTT; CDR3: CASSPGQTFGTEAFF
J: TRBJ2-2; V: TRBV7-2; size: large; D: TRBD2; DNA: TGTGCCAGCAGGCCCCCTCCGGGACTACAATCGAACACCGGGGAGCTGTTTTTT; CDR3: CASRPPPGLQSNTGELFF
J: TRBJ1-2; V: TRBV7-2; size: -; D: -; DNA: TGTGCCAGCAGCCCCCGGGACCCTAACTATGGCTACACCTTC; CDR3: CASSPRDPNYGYTF